This T cell receptor beta chain was sequenced for a study of cytomegalovirus exposure and HLA in healthy donors. Primers for the PCR totalled 60 Vbeta and 13 Jbeta. The protocol was immunoSEQ multiplex PCR, while the TCRdb copy is restricted to in-frame clones and leaves out a portion. Altogether some 87,000 clones are present, 62% being singletons, with the ten largest covering around 5.5%. Trimming left V 5 bases short and J 7 bases short, with 12 bases between. The germline gives CDR1 ENHRY, CDR2 SYGVKD. The CDR3 extends over 13 amino acids. The rearrangement uses TRBV10-3 and TRBJ2-1; D ambiguous. The clonotype comes from a woman aged 30 to 39 in good health and CMV-seropositive. Sequenced sample: PBMCs. The CDR3 loop reads CAISNLLPNEQFF. The CDR3, as DNA: TGTGCCATCAGTAATTTACTGCCGAATGAGCAGTTCTTC.